The source of this T cell receptor (beta chain) is a study of blood T cells in healthy people across ages (dated by TCRdb to the mid-2010s). The study in broad terms: In model experiments, template switching captured roughly one uniquely barcoded TCR beta cDNA molecule for every two T cells. Using deep sequencing normalized with unique cDNA molecular identifiers, the study measured how TCR beta repertoire diversity changes with age. The donors were split into four age groups: young (average 16 years), middle-aged (roughly 39), aged (about 56) and long-lived (approximately 80). Donors of different ages were randomly distributed across sequencing lanes to avoid experimental bias. Two additional independent replicas of 1 million unique cDNA reads from the same blood draw were analyzed for two donors (one aged 18 to 30 and one aged 80 or older). Summary of the overall study and its limitations: As age increased, observed TCR beta diversity per million T cells dropped in a roughly linear way, and a significant reduction was already evident by age around 41. Total diversity estimates from one million sequenced T cells were considered lower bounds and underestimates. Bulk unsorted PBMC profiling prevented conclusive comparison of naive and antigen-experienced compartments. Donor CMV infection status was unknown, potentially confounding age-related changes in expanded clonotypes. The long-lived group showed more naive CD4+ T cells, fewer expanded clones and increased TCR diversity than the aged group, suggesting age selection. The percentage of naive T cells measured by flow cytometry correlated strongly with observed TCR beta diversity.

Donors were 39 systemically healthy Caucasian individuals from Russia aged roughly 6 to 90 years. Each donor gave about 9.7 milliliters of peripheral blood, drawn into EDTA-treated Vacutainer tubes. PBMCs were isolated by Ficoll-Paque density-gradient centrifugation, with at least 6 million obtained per sample. Trizol reagent was used to extract total RNA from the PBMCs, yielding at least 6 micrograms per sample. For every donor, flow cytometry on a PBMC aliquot measured the percentage of naive CD45RAhigh/CD27high T cells. Relative to germline, V is 3 bases shorter and J is 2 bases shorter, with 10 bases between their ends. The CDR3 runs 14 amino acids, cysteine and phenylalanine included. Solely the CDR3 DNA is kept, with 42 bases framed from the first base. The germline V gene gives CDR1 as MDHEN and CDR2 as SYDVKM. The library was generated by 5' RACE. TCRdb records Illumina HiSeq 2500 as the sequencer. A second roughly 6 to 11 cycle PCR used a sample-barcoded 5' primer and a J-beta primer mix. A template-switch 5' adaptor carrying 12 random nucleotides introduced a unique molecular identifier onto each TCR beta cDNA molecule. Each sample yielded at least 2.5 million CDR3-containing paired-end reads. All of the RNA was converted into first-strand cDNA using the Mint cDNA synthesis kit, with a TRBC-specific oligonucleotide serving as the primer. All cDNA was treated with uracil-DNA glycosylase and then went through a first 18-cycle PCR with the universal primers M1SS and BC2_uni_R. The source study handled its data this way. For normalization, 1 million high-quality reads, each with a distinct molecular identifier, were randomly selected from each sample. Reads sharing molecular identifiers were discarded rather than binned into consensus sequences. MiTCR, with a Q25 quality threshold and the strictest error-elimination algorithm, was used for CDR3 identification, clonotype clustering and error correction. A nonparametric unseen species model using Euler transformation provided a lower-bound estimate of total TCR beta diversity. TCRdb ran its own pipeline on the public reads, namely fastp trimming at Q25 and MiXCR clone calling, and kept in-frame beta chains. A single entry per CDR3 protein holds the most common genes and DNA from its merged rows. TCRdb, rather than the study authors, made the V and J calls. The sample data list about 730,000 distinct CDR3 sequences, and roughly 43% of these were observed just once. Clones ranked in the top ten supply 20% to 25% of the sample.

This clonotype was seen a few times. What antigen it recognizes has not been identified. The sample holds no much larger clone one base away, and base qualities are not on file. The sample comprised blood. This TCR derives from a woman aged 60-75 years in good health. This sequence uses TRBV28 and TRBJ1-2, and possibly TRBD1, on 5 matching bases. For the CDR3, the sequence is CASSLLAGNYGYTF. The DNA sequence is TGTGCCAGCAGTTTGTTGGCAGGGAACTATGGCTACACCTTC.